A selection of T cell receptor beta chains follows, all from one sample in a study of cytomegalovirus exposure and HLA in healthy donors. The table came from immunoSEQ multiplex PCR; TCRdb's copy has only in-frame clones and leaves some out. The sample lists around 170,000 clones; approximately 84% were seen once. Material: PBMCs. These receptors were obtained from a man aged 50 to 59 in good health and CMV-seronegative. Both conserved end residues are part of each CDR3. Each record gives: D gene, V gene, J gene, clone size, CDR3 protein, CDR3 DNA. D genes are given only for firm matches. The listing skips clone size in some rows; elsewhere it reads once, few, many or a size class.

TRBD1	TRBV2	TRBJ1-2	NA	CASIQGAYGYTF	TGTGCCAGCATCCAGGGGGCCTATGGCTACACCTTC
NA	TRBV5-1	TRBJ1-5	once	CASSLAGVGQPQHF	TGCGCCAGCAGCTTGGCCGGGGTAGGTCAGCCCCAGCATTTT
NA	TRBV19	TRBJ1-5	NA	CASSTNRYSNQPQHF	TGTGCCAGTAGTACCAACAGGTATAGCAATCAGCCCCAGCATTTT
NA	TRBV9	TRBJ2-7	NA	CASSVGPSSYEQYF	TGTGCCAGCAGCGTAGGGCCTAGCTCCTACGAGCAGTACTTC
TRBD2	TRBV12-5	TRBJ2-5	NA	CASGLPSGGWVETQYF	TGTGCTAGTGGTTTGCCTAGCGGGGGTTGGGTTGAGACCCAGTACTTC
NA	TRBV19	TRBJ2-1	NA	CASSIQNSGHEQFF	TGTGCCAGTAGTATCCAGAATAGCGGCCATGAGCAGTTCTTC
NA	TRBV13	TRBJ1-3	NA	CASSRRPGDTIYF	TGTGCCAGCAGCCGCCGCCCGGGGGACACCATATATTTT
TRBD1	TRBV7-6	TRBJ1-1	NA	CASSLATRIGDRATEAFF	TGTGCCAGCAGCTTAGCGACAAGAATTGGGGACAGGGCGACTGAAGCTTTCTTT
NA	TRBV4-1	TRBJ1-4	NA	CASSQEAQRGRANEKLFF	TGCGCCAGCAGCCAAGAAGCTCAAAGGGGTAGGGCTAATGAAAAACTGTTTTTT
NA	TRBV5-1	TRBJ2-3	NA	CASSLDLAGTDTQYF	TGCGCCAGCAGCTTGGACCTAGCTGGGACAGATACGCAGTATTTT
NA	TRBV6-5	TRBJ1-3	NA	CASSLSFGYGNTIYF	TGTGCCAGCAGTTTGTCCTTCGGGTACGGAAACACCATATATTTT
NA	TRBV6-5	TRBJ1-1	NA	CASSYSANTEAFF	TGTGCCAGCAGTTACTCAGCGAACACTGAAGCTTTCTTT
NA	TRBV9	TRBJ1-2	NA	CASSAGRGGYGYTF	TGTGCCAGCAGCGCAGGCAGGGGCGGCTATGGCTACACCTTC
TRBD1	TRBV7-2	TRBJ1-6	NA	CASSWDRGANSPLHF	TGTGCCAGCAGCTGGGACAGGGGGGCTAATTCACCCCTCCACTTT
NA	TRBV19	TRBJ1-5	once	CASSIRQNQPQHF	TGTGCCAGTAGTATACGACAGAATCAGCCCCAGCATTTT
TRBD2	TRBV9	TRBJ2-1	few	CASSKRGGPDNEQFF	TGTGCCAGCAGCAAGCGGGGGGGGCCCGACAATGAGCAGTTCTTC
NA	TRBV7-8	TRBJ2-7	few	CASSLVGGGNEQYF	TGTGCCAGCAGCTTAGTAGGCGGGGGCAACGAGCAGTACTTC
NA	TRBV9	TRBJ1-1	NA	CASSVGQGLNTEAFF	TGTGCCAGCAGCGTAGGTCAGGGCCTGAACACTGAAGCTTTCTTT
TRBD1	TRBV18	TRBJ1-6	NA	CASSLIRDRDSPLHF	TGTGCCAGCTCACTAATCCGGGACAGGGACTCACCCCTCCACTTT
TRBD2	TRBV10-2	TRBJ2-7	few	CASSVQLAGSYEQYF	TGCGCCAGCAGTGTCCAACTAGCGGGGTCCTACGAGCAGTACTTC
NA	TRBV5-1	TRBJ2-1	NA	CASSLARYNEQFF	TGCGCCAGCAGCTTGGCTAGGTACAATGAGCAGTTCTTC
NA	TRBV5-8	TRBJ2-7	few	CASSFVRAVQYF	TGTGCCAGCAGCTTTGTCAGGGCCGTGCAGTACTTC
TRBD1	TRBV5-1	TRBJ1-4	NA	CASSLGTGESEKLFF	TGCGCCAGCAGCTTGGGGACAGGGGAGAGCGAAAAACTGTTTTTT
TRBD1	TRBV27	TRBJ1-1	NA	CASSFGWDRGIRNTEAFF	TGTGCCAGCAGTTTCGGCTGGGACAGGGGAATTCGTAACACTGAAGCTTTCTTT
NA	TRBV11-2	TRBJ2-3	NA	CASSLGLAGQYF	TGTGCCAGCAGCTTAGGCCTAGCCGGGCAGTATTTT
NA	TRBV5-8	TRBJ2-7	NA	CASSFSTASEQYF	TGTGCCAGCAGCTTCTCGACCGCTAGCGAGCAGTACTTC
TRBD1	TRBV19	TRBJ1-5	NA	CASSPGTGDQPQHF	TGTGCCAGTAGTCCAGGGACAGGGGATCAGCCCCAGCATTTT
TRBD2	TRBV19	TRBJ2-3	few	CASSPQRGGNTDTQYF	TGTGCCAGTAGTCCCCAACGGGGGGGCAACACAGATACGCAGTATTTT
NA	TRBV7-6	TRBJ2-7	few	CASSLQADSYEQYF	TGTGCCAGCAGCTTACAGGCAGACTCCTACGAGCAGTACTTC
NA	TRBV7-9	TRBJ2-2	NA	CASSLQLIRDTGELFF	TGTGCCAGCAGCTTACAACTCATCAGGGACACCGGGGAGCTGTTTTTT
NA	TRBV5-6	TRBJ1-4	NA	CASSLPGATNEKLFF	TGTGCCAGCAGCTTGCCAGGGGCAACTAATGAAAAACTGTTTTTT
NA	TRBV7-9	TRBJ1-2	NA	CASSPEYYYGYTF	TGTGCCAGCAGTCCTGAATACTACTATGGCTACACCTTC
TRBD1	TRBV7-2	TRBJ1-5	once	CASSLGQGRNQPQHF	TGTGCCAGCAGCTTAGGACAGGGGCGTAATCAGCCCCAGCATTTT
NA	TRBV6-5	TRBJ1-5	few	CASSLTVNQPQHF	TGTGCCAGCAGTTTGACAGTCAATCAGCCCCAGCATTTT
NA	TRBV27	TRBJ2-3	NA	CASRGRDTQYF	TGTGCCAGCAGGGGCCGAGATACGCAGTATTTT
TRBD2	TRBV2	TRBJ2-1	NA	CASLAGEYNEQFF	TGTGCCAGTCTAGCGGGGGAATACAATGAGCAGTTCTTC
NA	TRBV5-5	TRBJ2-5	once	CASSPGLVGRGETQYF	TGTGCCAGCAGCCCTGGCCTAGTAGGAAGGGGAGAGACCCAGTACTTC
TRBD2	TRBV6-1	TRBJ2-3	once	CASSNGGAGDTQYF	TGTGCCAGCAGTAACGGGGGGGCGGGAGATACGCAGTATTTT
TRBD2	TRBV13	TRBJ2-1	NA	CASSFPGGGYNEQFF	TGTGCCAGCAGCTTCCCGGGAGGGGGATACAATGAGCAGTTCTTC
TRBD2	TRBV25-1	TRBJ2-3	NA	CASSDGGGRYTQYF	TGTGCCAGCAGTGACGGGGGGGGCCGTTATACGCAGTATTTT
NA	TRBV2	TRBJ2-2	NA	CASSGARFGGELFF	TGTGCCAGCAGTGGGGCCAGGTTCGGCGGGGAGCTGTTTTTT
NA	TRBV27	TRBJ1-1	once	CASSSRWWTEAFF	TGTGCCAGCAGTAGCCGATGGTGGACTGAAGCTTTCTTT
NA	TRBV5-1	TRBJ1-1	NA	CASSLHMNTEAFF	TGCGCCAGCAGCTTACACATGAACACTGAAGCTTTCTTT
TRBD2	TRBV6-1	TRBJ2-1	few	CASSRPGLGFYEQFF	TGTGCCAGCAGCCGCCCGGGACTAGGATTTTATGAGCAGTTCTTC
NA	TRBV5-1	TRBJ1-1	NA	CASSLGGQGTEAFF	TGCGCCAGCAGCTTGGGGGGGCAGGGCACTGAAGCTTTCTTT
NA	TRBV10-3	TRBJ2-2	NA	CAIEDSTNTGELFF	TGTGCCATCGAGGACAGCACTAACACCGGGGAGCTGTTTTTT
NA	TRBV9	TRBJ1-2	NA	CASSAGNPTYTF	TGTGCCAGCAGCGCCGGTAACCCAACCTACACCTTC
TRBD1	TRBV29-1	TRBJ1-5	NA	CSAGTGDQPQHF	TGCAGCGCTGGGACAGGGGATCAGCCCCAGCATTTT
NA	TRBV7-9	TRBJ1-5	few	CSIQGGPWEPQHF	TGTTCCATCCAGGGCGGTCCTTGGGAGCCCCAGCATTTT
NA	TRBV4-1	TRBJ2-2	NA	CASSQWQDTGELFF	TGCGCCAGCAGCCAATGGCAGGACACCGGGGAGCTGTTTTTT
TRBD1	TRBV4-1	TRBJ1-5	NA	CASSYTTGEGQPQHF	TGCGCCAGCAGCTATACCACAGGGGAAGGACAGCCCCAGCATTTT
NA	TRBV18	TRBJ2-2	NA	CASSPQDRGSTGELFF	TGTGCCAGCTCACCCCAAGACCGGGGTAGCACCGGGGAGCTGTTTTTT